This record covers a single TCR beta chain. Its specificity is unknown. The sample is drawn from a study of graft-versus-host responses after intestinal transplantation. This CDR3 comprises 14 residues. The germline V gene has CDR1 PRHDT and CDR2 FYEKMQ (reference sequence). The V and J ends lost 2 bases and 4 bases respectively, with 8 bases between them. Libraries were prepared by immunoSEQ multiplex PCR; TCRdb keeps only in-frame clonotypes and omits some of them. The table includes some 97,000 clones, about 90% detected once. The source was unstimulated CD4+ T cells sorted from spleen or lymph node cells, collected before transplant. The TCR sequence derives from a human donor who was the organ donor for an intestinal transplant. This chain joins TRBV13 and TRBJ2-2; D unclear. The DNA of the CDR3 is TGTGCCAGCAGCTTAACGGTGGGCACCGGGGAGCTGTTTTTT. This codes for CASSLTVGTGELFF. Drawing the rest from reference TRBV13 and TRBJ2-2, the complete variable domain is AAGVIQSPRHLIKEKRETATLKCYPIPRHDTVYWYQQGPGQDPQFLISFYEKMQSDKGSIPDRFSAQQFSDYHSELNMSSLELGDSALYFCASSLTVGTGELFFGEGSRLTVL.